This T cell receptor (beta chain) comes out of a study of cytomegalovirus exposure and HLA in healthy donors. Between the trimmed V and J ends, which lost 3 bases and 1 base, there was a span of 13 bases. There are 15 residues in the CDR3. Germline CDR1 reads MNHNY; CDR2 reads SVGAGI (reference sequence). Only in-frame clones appear in the TCRdb table, and some are missing; sequencing was by immunoSEQ multiplex PCR. The sample lists hundreds of thousands of clones; approximately 82% were seen once. Turning to this clone: Its antigen remains unknown.

Study results and caveats: The listing of about 150 TCR beta chains classed them as cytomegalovirus-associated. Rare TCR sequences dominated, though some public TCRs recurred in many donors. The tendency of first-cohort TCR clusters to co-occur in the roughly 110 validation repertoires emerged from a later analysis. For cytomegalovirus status, the classifier reportedly gave diagnoses with high specificity and sensitivity.

V and J are TRBV6-6 and TRBJ2-7; no reliable D call. The material sequenced was PBMCs. The TCR sequence derives from a young woman in good health and CMV-seronegative. This CDR3 is CASSYGMGPSYEQYF. The CDR3 nucleotides are TGTGCCAGCAGTTATGGGATGGGTCCGTCCTACGAGCAGTACTTC.